This T cell receptor beta chain comes out of a study of metastatic and nonmetastatic thyroid tumors. Study-wide background: Where malignant and benign thyroid patients were concerned, repertoires were compared across blood and tumor or nodule tissue.

Patients had received no treatment of any kind before thyroid surgery. J was trimmed by 4 bases and V by 2 bases; bases with no gene match: 6. The CDR3 runs 15 residues. Germline V lookup: CDR1 DFQATT, CDR2 SNEGSKA (reference sequence). Per the original data handling: Clinicopathological groups differed in CDR3, with these differences serving to build a distant-metastasis classifier for papillary thyroid cancer. TCRdb reprocessed the PCR reads using MiXCR. The V and J calls were not made by the authors but by TCRdb's processing. The sample shows 3,000 to 4,000 clones, less than 40% of them seen only once.

This receptor was taken from a female donor with papillary thyroid cancer or a benign thyroid nodule (not recorded which). Some clones in this sample may be carry-over from other donors' samples. The specimen was tumor tissue. V and J are TRBV20-1 and TRBJ2-2; 8 bases line up with TRBD2. CDR3 protein: CSARTGLGGTGELFF. In DNA form, the CDR3 reads TGCAGTGCTAGAACGGGACTAGGAGGCACCGGGGAGCTGTTTTTT.